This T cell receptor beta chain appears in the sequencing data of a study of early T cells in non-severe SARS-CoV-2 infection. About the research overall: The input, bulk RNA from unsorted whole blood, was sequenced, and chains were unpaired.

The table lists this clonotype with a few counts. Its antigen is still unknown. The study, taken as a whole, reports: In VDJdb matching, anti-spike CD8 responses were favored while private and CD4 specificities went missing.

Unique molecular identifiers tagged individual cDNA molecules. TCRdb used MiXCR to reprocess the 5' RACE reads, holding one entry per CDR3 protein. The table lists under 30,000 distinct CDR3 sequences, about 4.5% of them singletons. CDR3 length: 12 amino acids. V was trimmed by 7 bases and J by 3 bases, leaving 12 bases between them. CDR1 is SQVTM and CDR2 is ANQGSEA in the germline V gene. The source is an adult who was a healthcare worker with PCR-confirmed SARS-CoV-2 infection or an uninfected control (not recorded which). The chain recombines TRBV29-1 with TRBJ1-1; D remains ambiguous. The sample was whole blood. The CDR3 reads CSASGSDTEAFF. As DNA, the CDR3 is TGCAGCGCTTCCGGATCCGACACTGAAGCTTTCTTT.